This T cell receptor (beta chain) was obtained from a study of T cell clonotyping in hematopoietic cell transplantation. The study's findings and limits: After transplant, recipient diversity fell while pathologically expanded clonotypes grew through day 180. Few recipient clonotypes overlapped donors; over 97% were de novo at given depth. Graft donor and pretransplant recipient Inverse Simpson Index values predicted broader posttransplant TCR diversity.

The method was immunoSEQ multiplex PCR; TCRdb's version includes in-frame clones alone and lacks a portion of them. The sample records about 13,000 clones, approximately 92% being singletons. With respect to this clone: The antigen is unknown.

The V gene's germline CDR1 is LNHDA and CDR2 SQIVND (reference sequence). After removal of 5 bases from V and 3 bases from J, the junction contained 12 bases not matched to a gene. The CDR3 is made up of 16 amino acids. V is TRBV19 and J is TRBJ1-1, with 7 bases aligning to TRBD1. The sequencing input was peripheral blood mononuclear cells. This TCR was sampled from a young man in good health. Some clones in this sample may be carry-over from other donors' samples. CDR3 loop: CASSPRQGGMDTEAFF. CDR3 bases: TGTGCCAGTAGTCCCCGCCAGGGGGGTATGGACACTGAAGCTTTCTTT. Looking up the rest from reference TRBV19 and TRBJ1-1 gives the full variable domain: DGGITQSPKYLFRKEGQNVTLSCEQNLNHDAMYWYRQDPGQGLRLIYYSQIVNDFQKGDIAEGYSVSREKKESFPLTVTSAQKNPTAFYLCASSPRQGGMDTEAFFGQGTRLTVV.